This TCR beta chain stems from a study of cytomegalovirus exposure and HLA in healthy donors. Trimming left V 0 bases short and J 4 bases short, with 21 bases between. Looked up from germline, CDR1 is KGHSY and CDR2 is FQNENV. The CDR3 contains 18 residues. The PCR ran on 60 Vbeta and 13 Jbeta primers. TCRdb's table, derived via immunoSEQ multiplex PCR, lists solely in-frame clones and lacks some. The sample lists fewer than 200,000 clones, 75% to 85% occurring once. The chain links TRBV16 to TRBJ1-1; D is ambiguous. This TCR was recovered from a man aged 50-60 years in good health and CMV-seropositive. Source material: PBMCs. CDR3 loop: CASSQSTGMLGEFTEAFF. CDR3 sequence (DNA): TGTGCCAGCAGCCAATCAACCGGAATGCTTGGGGAGTTCACTGAAGCTTTCTTT.